Presented here are 20 T cell receptor beta chains from one specimen sequenced in a study of shared clonotypes between healthy human individuals. Sequenced by immunoSEQ multiplex PCR; TCRdb stores in-frame clones only, minus some. The table records about 1.1 million clones, about 72% of them present only once. Sequenced: memory CD4+ T cells from PBMCs. As to subset: CD45RA-negative fraction. The receptors shown here come from a young man in good health. Some clones in this sample may be carry-over from other donors' samples.

The chain uses TRBV5-1 and TRBJ2-3, with D perhaps TRBD2 (6 bases). The CDR3 runs 15 residues. Germline CDR1 and CDR2: SGHRS and YFSETQ. Trimming removed 4 bases from V and 0 bases from J, with 12 bases in between. CDR3 coding DNA: TGCGCCAGCAGCCCCGGGAGCCTCAGCACAGATACGCAGTATTTT. This codes for CASSPGSLSTDTQYF.

In its sample, this clone was seen once. The V call is TRBV5-1, the J call TRBJ1-5, with D possibly being TRBD1 (6 bases). The CDR3 is 15 residues long. Per the germline V gene, CDR1 is SGHRS and CDR2 is YFSETQ. With 3 bases removed from V and 6 bases from J, the gap between germline ends came to 16 bases. DNA for the CDR3: TGCGCCAGCAGCTGGGGGACATGGGGCGGTCAGCCCCAGCATTTT. Translating gives CASSWGTWGGQPQHF.

The J gene is TRBJ2-4, the V gene TRBV2; TRBD2 matches at 13 bases. The germline CDR1 and CDR2 sequences are SNHLY and FYNNEI. CDR3 length equals 16 residues. V lost 5 bases, J lost 6 bases, and 7 bases stayed unmatched. The CDR3 reads CASSYGLAGDGNIQYF. In nucleotides, the CDR3 is TGTGCCAGCAGTTATGGACTAGCGGGAGACGGAAACATTCAGTACTTC.

The J gene is TRBJ2-2, the V gene TRBV11-2; TRBD1 is a possible D gene (6 bases). Germline loops: CDR1 SGHAT, CDR2 FQNNGV. This CDR3 contains 15 residues. V was shortened by 4 bases and J by 4 bases, with 13 bases between the two germline ends. DNA for the CDR3: TGTGCCAGCAGCTCCGGACAGAGAAGCACCGGGGAGCTGTTTTTT. Translating gives CASSSGQRSTGELFF.

CDR3 sequence: CASSMTLTNQPQHF. CDR3 sequence (DNA): TGTGCCAGCAGCATGACACTTACAAATCAGCCCCAGCATTTT. This rearrangement joins TRBV28 to TRBJ1-5, with D hard to call. Germline-derived CDR1 and CDR2 are MDHEN and SYDVKM. Trimming cost V 6 bases and J 4 bases, with 13 bases left between them. The CDR3 consists of 14 residues.

A single count supports this clone. The chain uses TRBV10-3 and TRBJ2-7, with 14 bases aligning to TRBD2. The CDR3 consists of 15 residues. Germline trimming cut 10 bases from V and 3 bases from J; bases unmatched to any gene: 8. Germline values: CDR1 ENHRY, CDR2 SYGVKD. Here the CDR3 reads CATTTGTSGSYEQYF. As DNA, the CDR3 is TGTGCCACCACAACCGGGACTAGCGGGAGCTACGAGCAGTACTTC.

The chain combines TRBV5-1 with TRBJ2-2; a weak D match, TRBD1 (5 bases). Germline V gives CDR1 SGHRS, CDR2 YFSETQ. The CDR3 covers 14 residues. Deletions cut 3 bases from V and 1 base from J, with 7 bases between. CDR3 region: CASSSQGNTGELFF. The DNA of the CDR3 is TGCGCCAGCAGCTCTCAGGGGAACACCGGGGAGCTGTTTTTT. The full variable domain, rest sourced from reference TRBV5-1 and TRBJ2-2, is KAGVTQTPRYLIKTRGQQVTLSCSPISGHRSVSWYQQTPGQGLQFLFEYFSETQRNKGNFPGRFSGRQFSNSRSEMNVSTLELGDSALYLCASSSQGNTGELFFGEGSRLTVL.

CDR3 in amino acids: CAWNSDSVSYEQYF. CDR3 DNA sequence: TGTGCCTGGAACTCGGACAGTGTCTCCTACGAGCAGTACTTC. The rearrangement joins TRBV30 to TRBJ2-7; D is perhaps TRBD1 (6 bases). Looked up from germline, CDR1 is GTSNPN and CDR2 is SVGIG (reference sequence). This CDR3 region has 14 residues. V was trimmed by 4 bases and J by 0 bases, leaving 13 bases between them.

The chain combines TRBV28 with TRBJ1-2; weak D call: TRBD1 (5 bases). The CDR3 covers 17 residues. The germline V gene encodes CDR1 MDHEN and CDR2 SYDVKM. V lost 8 bases and J 4 bases, leaving 26 bases between the germline ends. Written as DNA, the CDR3 is TGTGCCAGCCGGGCACAGGCCCCACCGAACACTGCCTATGGCTACACCTTC. It translates to CASRAQAPPNTAYGYTF.

The V and J genes are TRBV5-1 and TRBJ2-7, with 7 bases fitting TRBD2. In germline, CDR1 is SGHRS, CDR2 YFSETQ. The ends lost 0 bases at V and 1 base at J; junction bases unmatched: 10. The CDR3 is 17 residues long. This chain's CDR3 is CASSLAGGGVLSYEQYF. The DNA of the CDR3 is TGCGCCAGCAGCTTGGCTGGGGGGGGAGTCCTTTCCTACGAGCAGTACTTC.

The chain joins TRBV7-8 to TRBJ2-5; a weak D match, TRBD2 (5 bases). This CDR3 is built from 16 residues. Germline loops: CDR1 SGHVS, CDR2 FQNEAQ. Trimming shortened V by 2 bases and J by 1 base, and 14 bases separated the two germline ends. DNA of the CDR3: TGTGCCAGCAGCTTACGACCCCAACTAGGCCAAGAGACCCAGTACTTC. This codes for CASSLRPQLGQETQYF.

The chain recombines TRBV15 with TRBJ2-4, with 7 nucleotides matching TRBD1. Germline V gene data show CDR1 as LNHNV and CDR2 as YYDKDF (reference sequence). V lost 0 bases, J lost 8 bases, and 7 bases stayed unmatched. CDR3 size: 15 residues. This chain's CDR3 is CATSRDAHRGDIQYF. In DNA form, the CDR3 reads TGTGCCACCAGCAGAGATGCCCACAGGGGAGACATTCAGTACTTC.

This clone was counted only a few times. The chain links TRBV7-6 to TRBJ1-1; no definite D call. The CDR3 covers 13 residues. Trimming cost V 5 bases and J 3 bases, with 10 bases left between them. CDR1 SGHVS and CDR2 FNYEAQ come from the germline V gene. The CDR3 nucleotides read TGTGCCAGCAGCACGGGCCCATACACTGAAGCTTTCTTT. Residues: CASSTGPYTEAFF.

The rearrangement links TRBV5-1 to TRBJ2-1; maybe TRBD2 (5 bases). This CDR3 is built from 13 residues. The ends were cut back, 4 bases at V and 13 bases at J, with 18 bases in the middle. The germline CDR1 and CDR2 sequences are SGHRS and YFSETQ. DNA of the CDR3: TGCGCCAGCAGCGGCGGACTCGCGGAAGAACAGTTCTTC. The encoded protein is CASSGGLAEEQFF.

This clone was recorded only once. The CDR3 sequence is CASSPRTGRWETQYF. The CDR3 nucleotides are TGTGCCAGCTCACCAAGGACAGGGAGGTGGGAGACCCAGTACTTC. The chain recombines TRBV18 with TRBJ2-5; 8 nucleotides align to TRBD1. This CDR3 comprises 15 residues. J gave up 5 bases and V 2 bases, and 7 bases lay outside the gene matches. The germline CDR1 and CDR2 sequences are KGHSH and LQKENI.

V usage is TRBV29-1 and J usage is TRBJ2-1; no reliable D call. Germline CDR1 SQVTM, CDR2 ANQGSEA. Trimming took 5 bases from V and 7 from J, leaving 15 bases between them. The CDR3 is 13 amino acids. The CDR3 nucleotides are TGCAGCGTTTTCTGGCCGTTTGGGAATGAGCAGTTCTTC. The encoded protein is CSVFWPFGNEQFF.

J is TRBJ2-7 and V is TRBV28; D may match TRBD1 or TRBD2 (6 bases each). Trimming removed 8 bases at V and 0 bases at J, with 20 bases between. The germline CDR1 and CDR2 sequences are MDHEN and SYDVKM. The CDR3 length is 16 residues. The CDR3 nucleotides read TGTGCCAGCGCCGAGGGGGGCGCTCTTAGCTCCTACGAGCAGTACTTC. Its protein product is CASAEGGALSSYEQYF.

V gene TRBV19 combines with J gene TRBJ1-5, with 7 bases that match TRBD1. This CDR3 is built from 15 residues. V shed 5 bases and J 3 bases; nucleotides not matched to a gene: 7. CDR1 and CDR2 (germline): LNHDA, SQIVND (reference sequence). The CDR3 region has the DNA TGTGCCAGTAGTCCTCTGGGACAGTCCAATCAGCCCCAGCATTTT. This sequence encodes CASSPLGQSNQPQHF.

In this sample, this clone turned up a few times. The rearrangement joins TRBV10-3 to TRBJ2-4; either TRBD1 or TRBD2 may fit D (5 bases each). The CDR3 contains 12 residues. The germline V gene encodes CDR1 ENHRY and CDR2 SYGVKD. V was pared by 4 bases and J by 8 bases, with 9 bases between. CDR3 nucleotide sequence: TGTGCCATCAGTGTTGGGGGAGACATTCAGTACTTC. Amino acids: CAISVGGDIQYF.

CDR3 bases: TGTGCCAGCAGTTCGTTTAACACAGATACGCAGTATTTT. Amino acids: CASSSFNTDTQYF. This sequence joins TRBV6-6 and TRBJ2-3; D is unclear. The CDR3 sequence is 13 residues long. Trimming shortened V by 4 bases and J by 2 bases, and 7 bases separated the two germline ends. Germline CDR1 MNHNY, CDR2 SVGAGI (reference sequence).